These 13 T cell receptor beta chains were all obtained from the same sample, sequenced in a study of pediatric ulcerative colitis. Rectal tissue came from one to two pinch biopsies taken at colonoscopy. Data came from immunoSEQ multiplex PCR; TCRdb stores just in-frame clones and leaves some out. The sample lists some 15,000 clones; 80% were seen once. Sequenced input: gut tissue. These receptors all stem from a boy aged 5-17 years who was a control in a study of pediatric ulcerative colitis.

V is TRBV10-3 and J is TRBJ1-6; the D gene is possibly TRBD1 (6 bases). Deletions cut 2 bases from V and 10 bases from J, with 12 bases between. CDR3 length: 14 amino acids. The germline V gene encodes CDR1 ENHRY and CDR2 SYGVKD. This CDR3 is CAISEGQMDSPLHF. The CDR3 nucleotides read TGTGCCATCAGTGAGGGACAGATGGACTCACCCCTCCACTTT.

This clone turned up a few times. The chain carries TRBV18 and TRBJ1-6, with TRBD1 matching 7 bases. Germline assignment: CDR1 KGHSH and CDR2 LQKENI. This CDR3 is built from 14 residues. V was pared by 4 bases and J by 7 bases, with 4 bases of the junction left unmatched. DNA for the CDR3: TGTGCCAGCTCACTTACAGGGGACAATTCACCCCTCCACTTT. Translated: CASSLTGDNSPLHF.

CDR3 region: CASSGDRGDLEAFF. DNA for the CDR3: TGTGCCAGCAGTGGGGACAGGGGGGATCTCGAGGCTTTCTTT. This chain connects TRBV2 to TRBJ1-1, with 11 nucleotides matching TRBD1. This CDR3 region has 14 residues. Trimming cost V 4 bases and J 11 bases; bases outside gene matches: 9. Germline V gives CDR1 SNHLY, CDR2 FYNNEI. Using reference TRBV2 and TRBJ1-1 for the parts outside the CDR3, the full variable domain is EPEVTQTPSHQVTQMGQEVILRCVPISNHLYFYWYRQILGQKVEFLVSFYNNEISEKSEIFDDQFSVERPDGSNFTLKIRSTKLEDSAMYFCASSGDRGDLEAFFGQGTRLTVV.

The chain recombines TRBV5-4 with TRBJ2-1; D is undetermined. Germline loops: CDR1 SGHNT, CDR2 YYREEE (reference sequence). The CDR3 consists of 16 residues. V was clipped by 1 base and J by 7 bases, with 18 bases between them. CDR3 sequence (DNA): TGTGCCAGCAGCTTGACGGGTGCGTCAGAGAGAAATGAGCAGTTCTTC. It yields the protein CASSLTGASERNEQFF.

The J gene is TRBJ2-3, the V gene TRBV5-1, with TRBD1 matching 8 bases. The CDR3 spans 17 residues. Germline CDR1 and CDR2: SGHRS and YFSETQ. Trimming cost V 4 bases and J 2 bases; bases outside gene matches: 12. The DNA for the CDR3 is TGCGCCAGCAGCAGCGGACAGGGAGAAATTTCCACAGATACGCAGTATTTT. It is translated as CASSSGQGEISTDTQYF.

The chain is built from TRBV9 and TRBJ2-7; either TRBD1 or TRBD2 may supply D (6 bases each). V was pared by 3 bases and J by 12 bases, with 16 bases between. Germline V CDR1 and CDR2: SGDLS, YYNGEE. The CDR3 length is 12 residues. CDR3 amino acids: CASSGGDTSPYF. The DNA of the CDR3 is TGTGCCAGCAGCGGGGGGGACACCTCTCCGTACTTC.

Here the CDR3 reads CATSRDRGSETQYF. The CDR3 bases are TGTGCCACCAGCAGAGATCGGGGGAGCGAGACCCAGTACTTC. The J gene is TRBJ2-5, the V gene TRBV15; TRBD2 might be the D (6 bases). V shed 0 bases and J shed 5 bases, with 10 bases lying between them. This CDR3 is 14 amino acids long. Germline loops: CDR1 LNHNV, CDR2 YYDKDF (reference sequence).

The chain recombines TRBV6-6 with TRBJ1-5; TRBD1 matches at 7 bases. Per germline, CDR1 MNHNY and CDR2 SVGAGI (reference sequence). The CDR3 is 16 residues long. The trim removed 1 base at V and 2 bases at J, leaving 5 bases unmatched. The CDR3 DNA follows: TGTGCCAGCAGTTACTTTAGGGACAGTGGCAATCAGCCCCAGCATTTT. It encodes CASSYFRDSGNQPQHF.

The J gene is TRBJ2-3, the V gene TRBV7-2, with D perhaps given as TRBD1 or TRBD2 (5 bases each). V was shortened by 5 bases and J by 6 bases, with 15 bases between the two germline ends. Germline CDR1 reads SGHTA; CDR2 reads FQGNSA. The CDR3 spans 14 residues. The CDR3 DNA sequence: TGTGCCAGCAGCGCCGGGACGGCTCGGGATACGCAGTATTTT. This encodes CASSAGTARDTQYF.

V is TRBV18 and J is TRBJ2-3, with unresolved D. The V end lost 6 bases, the J end lost 2 bases, and 12 bases lay between the germline ends. The germline CDR1 and CDR2 sequences are KGHSH and LQKENI. This CDR3 has 14 amino acids. This CDR3 is CASSRLRDTDTQYF. In DNA form, the CDR3 reads TGTGCCAGCTCTCGTCTTAGGGACACAGATACGCAGTATTTT.

This clone was seen more than once but under ten times. The rearrangement joins TRBV7-2 to TRBJ2-2, with D possibly TRBD1 on 5 matching bases. Trimming cost V 1 base and J 6 bases, with 12 bases left between them. This CDR3 spans 15 amino acids. Germline assignment: CDR1 SGHTA and CDR2 FQGNSA. The CDR3: CASSLGSGLPGELFF. CDR3 nucleotides: TGTGCCAGCAGCTTAGGGTCAGGGCTCCCCGGGGAGCTGTTTTTT.

The chain is built from TRBV5-1 and TRBJ2-3; the match to TRBD2 covers 9 bases. The J segment lost 0 bases and the V segment lost 6 bases, leaving 5 bases of the junction unmatched. This CDR3 spans 15 amino acids. Germline CDR1 SGHRS, CDR2 YFSETQ. The CDR3 coding sequence is TGCGCCAGCACCACAGCGGGGGGAAGCACAGATACGCAGTATTTT. It encodes CASTTAGGSTDTQYF.

The chain has TRBV7-2 and TRBJ2-1; 8 bases fit TRBD2. There are 16 residues in the CDR3. Germline V gene lookup returns CDR1 SGHTA and CDR2 FQGNSA. V trimming: 6 bases; J trimming: 8 bases; junction bases outside the gene matches: 15. CDR3 amino acids: CASSYHSSGSSYEQFF. CDR3 coding DNA: TGTGCCAGCAGTTACCACTCAAGCGGGAGTTCTTATGAGCAGTTCTTC.